The sequence of this T cell receptor beta chain was determined in a study of cytomegalovirus exposure and HLA in healthy donors. Both 60 Vbeta primers and 13 Jbeta primers went into the PCR. In the source study's methods: Later analysis identified 88 million or so unique TCR beta chains, about 12 million shared. Produced via immunoSEQ multiplex PCR; TCRdb's table is partial and in-frame only. V, J and clone size derive from that table, while D and trimming were established from the DNA sequence. Of 100,000 to 150,000 clones in the sample, about 80% were seen once. As concerns this clone: Its antigen is currently unknown.

With 1 base removed from V and 2 bases from J, the gap between germline ends came to 12 bases. The CDR3 loop spans 16 amino acids. CDR1 and CDR2 (germline): MGHRA, YSYEKL. Whole-study findings and limits: Common viral pathogens were later found to be apparently linked to several of the most significant clusters.

The sequenced sample consisted of PBMCs. The receptor was isolated from a man aged 30-40 years in good health and CMV-seronegative. The V gene is TRBV4-1, the J gene TRBJ1-3, with D unclear. For the CDR3, the DNA is TGCGCCAGCAGCCAAGTACCTGGAGGGCCTGGAAACACCATATATTTT. This sequence encodes CASSQVPGGPGNTIYF.